Presented here are 30 T cell receptor beta chains from one specimen sequenced in a study of T-cell reconstitution after alpha-beta-depleted transplantation in children (TCRdb year 2016). The intended sense of this specimen's treatment or condition label: allogeneic hematopoietic cell transplantation with graft depleted of TCRalphabeta T cells and CD19 B cells. The library was made by PCR. The sequencer listed for this sample is Illumina HiSeq 2500. Molecular barcoding was employed in the preparation of TCR libraries, with unique molecular identifiers being used to normalize TCRbeta repertoire quantification. The raw public data were reprocessed by TCRdb itself: fastp quality trimming at Q25, MiXCR clonotype calling, in-frame beta chains only. Every distinct CDR3 protein forms one entry, paired with its most common genes and DNA. The sample has some 180,000 distinct CDR3 sequences on record, roughly 7% of them singletons. The ten largest make up less than 7% of the sample.

Sequencing used PBMCs, obtained before TCRalphabeta/CD19-depleted stem cell transplant. Source of these receptors: a boy between 2 and 15 years old with acute lymphoblastic leukemia, due to receive a stem cell transplant.

This clonotype was recorded many times. This chain uses TRBV28 with TRBJ2-7; TRBD2 matches at 9 bases. Germline V CDR1 and CDR2: MDHEN, SYDVKM. The CDR3 runs 15 residues. V lost 5 bases to trimming and J lost 0 bases; unmatched junction nucleotides: 5. CDR3 residues: CASSPSGGNSYEQYF. In nucleotides, the CDR3 is TGTGCCAGCAGTCCGAGCGGGGGGAACTCCTACGAGCAGTACTTC.

This clonotype has only a few counts. The J gene is TRBJ2-7, the V gene TRBV2; 7 nucleotides line up with TRBD1. After removal of 10 bases from V and 4 bases from J, the junction contained 7 bases not matched to a gene. This CDR3 spans 12 amino acids. Germline V gene data show CDR1 as SNHLY and CDR2 as FYNNEI. The CDR3 bases are TGTGCCACCCAGGGGGTTGCGTACGAGCAGTACTTC. Translating it yields CATQGVAYEQYF.

This clonotype was counted at least ten times. V and J are TRBV13 and TRBJ2-1; D is undetermined. In germline, CDR1 is PRHDT, CDR2 FYEKMQ (reference sequence). V gave up 4 bases and J gave up 9 bases, with 10 bases separating them. This CDR3 contains 12 residues. The CDR3 nucleotides read TGTGCCAGCAGCTCGACGAAGGGTGAGCAGTTCTTC. It encodes CASSSTKGEQFF.

The sample holds many counts of this clonotype. The gene calls are TRBV3-1 and TRBJ1-3; D unclear. This CDR3 region has 15 residues. The germline gives CDR1 LGHDT, CDR2 YNNKEL (reference sequence). V was clipped by 1 base and J by 0 bases, with 7 bases between them. CDR3 bases: TGTGCCAGCAGCCAAGTGACCGACTCTGGAAACACCATATATTTT. It encodes CASSQVTDSGNTIYF.

This chain joins TRBV27 and TRBJ2-5, with a tentative D call TRBD2 (6 bases). Trimming stripped 4 bases from V and 1 base from J, with 13 bases between. This CDR3 comprises 15 residues. In germline, CDR1 is MNHEY, CDR2 SMNVEV (reference sequence). The CDR3 here is CASSSHRDSQETQYF. The CDR3 DNA reads as TGTGCCAGCAGTTCCCACCGGGACTCCCAAGAGACCCAGTACTTC.

This clonotype was found many times. The rearrangement links TRBV27 to TRBJ2-7; D remains ambiguous. The CDR3 covers 13 residues. The V gene lost 3 bases and the J gene lost 2 bases, with 8 bases spanning the gap. Germline-derived CDR1 and CDR2 are MNHEY and SMNVEV (reference sequence). The CDR3 DNA reads TGTGCCAGCAGTTTTTACCCCACCTACGAGCAGTACTTC. Its protein product is CASSFYPTYEQYF.

This clonotype has only a few counts. This chain links TRBV30 with TRBJ1-1; D unresolved. This CDR3 comprises 11 residues. Trimming took 2 bases from V and 10 from J, leaving 11 bases between them. The germline gives CDR1 GTSNPN, CDR2 SVGIG (reference sequence). CDR3 nucleotide sequence: TGTGCCTGGAGTAACATGGATAGAGCTTTCTTT. This sequence encodes CAWSNMDRAFF.

This clonotype was observed many times. The chain uses TRBV5-1 and TRBJ2-7; the D is unclear. Germline loops: CDR1 SGHRS, CDR2 YFSETQ. The CDR3 has 13 residues. V lost 4 bases, J lost 0 bases, and 8 bases lay in between. CDR3 nucleotides: TGCGCCAGCAGCGTAACAGACTCCTACGAGCAGTACTTC. Protein product: CASSVTDSYEQYF. The full variable domain, completed using reference TRBV5-1 and TRBJ2-7, is KAGVTQTPRYLIKTRGQQVTLSCSPISGHRSVSWYQQTPGQGLQFLFEYFSETQRNKGNFPGRFSGRQFSNSRSEMNVSTLELGDSALYLCASSVTDSYEQYFGPGTRLTVT.

This clonotype was observed a few times. The gene calls are TRBV12-3 or TRBV12-4 and TRBJ1-6, with 9 bases fitting TRBD1. CDR3 length equals 15 residues. The J segment lost 9 bases and the V segment lost 5 bases, leaving 8 bases of the junction unmatched. The CDR3 DNA sequence: TGTGCCAGCAGTCTACGACAGGGGGTCAGTTCACCCCTCCACTTT. Translated: CASSLRQGVSSPLHF.

This clonotype has just a few counts. The chain carries TRBV27 and TRBJ1-2; no firm D call. V was pared by 3 bases and J by 4 bases, with 6 bases between. The CDR3 is 12 residues long. CDR1 MNHEY and CDR2 SMNVEV come from the germline V gene (reference sequence). Written as DNA, the CDR3 is TGTGCCAGCAGTTTCTCGGGCTATGGCTACACCTTC. Protein: CASSFSGYGYTF.

This clonotype was seen only a few times. This chain connects TRBV20-1 to TRBJ2-5; no firm D call. CDR3 length: 16 residues. With 6 bases removed from V and 0 bases from J, the gap between germline ends came to 20 bases. Germline values: CDR1 DFQATT, CDR2 SNEGSKA (reference sequence). The CDR3 region is CSALKSLGRHQETQYF. CDR3 nucleotides: TGCAGTGCCCTAAAGAGTTTAGGTCGGCACCAAGAGACCCAGTACTTC.

This clonotype showed up just a few times. The rearrangement links TRBV6-7 to TRBJ2-1; 9 nucleotides line up with TRBD1. TRBV6-7 is marked as an open reading frame, function uncertain. J was trimmed by 8 bases and V by 8 bases; bases with no gene match: 13. The CDR3 length is 15 residues. This CDR3 reads CASGHRDREVDEQFF. CDR3 nucleotide sequence: TGTGCCAGCGGACACCGGGACAGGGAGGTCGATGAGCAGTTCTTC.

This clonotype has a handful of counts. This chain joins TRBV7-3 and TRBJ2-2; the D gene is possibly TRBD2 (6 bases). Germline V gene lookup returns CDR1 SGHTA and CDR2 FQGTGA. V shed 5 bases and J shed 6 bases, with 16 bases lying between them. The CDR3 has 15 amino acids. CDR3 nucleotides: TGTGCCAGCAGCCTACGGGGAGGTGGGGCCGGGGAGCTGTTTTTT. Translating gives CASSLRGGGAGELFF. The full variable domain, with the rest looked up from reference TRBV7-3 and TRBJ2-2, is GAGVSQTPSNKVTEKGKYVELRCDPISGHTALYWYRQSLGQGPEFLIYFQGTGAADDSGLPNDRFFAVRPEGSVSTLKIQRTERGDSAVYLCASSLRGGGAGELFFGEGSRLTVL.

In this sample, this clonotype turned up many times. The chain joins TRBV28 to TRBJ1-1, with D tentatively TRBD1 (6 bases). The CDR3 is 15 amino acids. Trimming shortened V by 5 bases and J by 0 bases, and 13 bases separated the two germline ends. Germline V gene lookup returns CDR1 MDHEN and CDR2 SYDVKM. The CDR3, as DNA: TGTGCCAGCAGTCTCTCCGGGACAATGAACACTGAAGCTTTCTTT. Translating it yields CASSLSGTMNTEAFF.

At least ten counts were recorded for this clonotype. The chain is built from TRBV5-1 and TRBJ2-3; possibly TRBD2 for D (6 bases). Trimming pared 0 bases from V and 4 bases from J, leaving 12 bases between. CDR1 and CDR2 (germline): SGHRS, YFSETQ. The CDR3 loop spans 15 amino acids. Written as DNA, the CDR3 is TGCGCCAGCAGCTTGGCACTAGCAGGCCCAGATACGCAGTATTTT. Its translation: CASSLALAGPDTQYF. The full variable domain, in which reference TRBV5-1 and TRBJ2-3 provide the parts outside the CDR3, is KAGVTQTPRYLIKTRGQQVTLSCSPISGHRSVSWYQQTPGQGLQFLFEYFSETQRNKGNFPGRFSGRQFSNSRSEMNVSTLELGDSALYLCASSLALAGPDTQYFGPGTRLTVL.

This clonotype was picked up many times. The chain links TRBV5-1 to TRBJ1-3, with D tentatively TRBD1 (5 bases). This CDR3 contains 18 residues. V gave up 0 bases and J gave up 0 bases, with 16 bases separating them. The germline V gene encodes CDR1 SGHRS and CDR2 YFSETQ. CDR3: CASSLDPGRLTSGNTIYF. CDR3 in DNA: TGCGCCAGCAGCTTGGACCCAGGGAGACTGACCTCTGGAAACACCATATATTTT.

This clonotype has at least ten counts. The chain's CDR3 is CSGHSPHSNTQYF. The CDR3, as DNA: TGCAGCGGCCATTCTCCGCACTCGAATACGCAGTATTTT. This sequence joins TRBV29-1 and TRBJ2-3; D uncertain. Germline assignment: CDR1 SQVTM and CDR2 ANQGSEA. The CDR3 totals 13 residues. V dropped 7 bases and J dropped 7 bases, with 18 bases sitting between them.

This clonotype was observed a few times. The chain uses TRBV3-1 and TRBJ2-1, with unresolved D. V lost 4 bases, J lost 7 bases, and 14 bases lay in between. The germline CDR1 and CDR2 sequences are LGHDT and YNNKEL (reference sequence). This CDR3 has 14 residues. The CDR3 region is CASSPSGRFNEQFF. The CDR3 DNA is TGTGCCAGCAGCCCCTCCGGCCGCTTTAATGAGCAGTTCTTC.

A remark on this clonotype: One end of the junction fails to match germline, which may point to a read error. The rearrangement links TRBV5-6 to TRBJ2-7; D is perhaps TRBD1 or TRBD2 (6 bases each). Germline-derived CDR1 and CDR2 are SGHDT and YYEEEE. CDR3 length equals 16 residues. CDR3 sequence reads: CAISLGLGGRGSEQYF. In nucleotides, the CDR3 is TGTGCCATCAGCTTGGGGCTCGGGGGCCGTGGATCCGAGCAGTACTTC.

This clonotype was counted at least ten times. The gene calls are TRBV12-3 or TRBV12-4 and TRBJ2-7, with D perhaps being TRBD1 or TRBD2 (5 bases each). This CDR3 is built from 15 residues. The V and J ends lost 4 bases and 0 bases respectively, with 13 bases between them. CDR3: CASSSEAGSSYEQYF. The CDR3 coding sequence is TGTGCCAGCAGTTCGGAGGCAGGGAGCTCCTACGAGCAGTACTTC.

The V gene is TRBV14, the J gene TRBJ2-3; D is perhaps TRBD2 (6 bases). V gave up 5 bases and J gave up 0 bases, with 12 bases separating them. CDR1 and CDR2 from the germline V gene are SGHDN and FVKESK. The CDR3 covers 15 residues. The CDR3 DNA reads TGTGCCAGCAGCTCGCGGGGCATGAGCACAGATACGCAGTATTTT. Protein product: CASSSRGMSTDTQYF.

This clonotype was observed many times. The J gene is TRBJ2-1, the V gene TRBV29-1, with 10 positions matching TRBD2. Germline V CDR1 and CDR2: SQVTM, ANQGSEA. The CDR3 runs 14 residues. V was clipped by 7 bases and J by 6 bases; unmatched bases: 9. The CDR3 loop reads CSAVRLAGPNEQFF. CDR3 coding DNA: TGCAGCGCCGTTAGACTAGCGGGCCCCAATGAGCAGTTCTTC.

This clonotype was observed a handful of times. The chain joins TRBV28 to TRBJ2-7, with a tentative D call TRBD1 (5 bases). Germline CDR1 reads MDHEN; CDR2 reads SYDVKM. V was cut by 5 bases and J by 1 base, with 15 bases left in between. The CDR3 spans 15 residues. The CDR3 nucleotides are TGTGCCAGCAGTCCCCCAGGGCTCACTTCCTACGAGCAGTACTTC. Translation gives CASSPPGLTSYEQYF.

J is TRBJ2-1 and V is TRBV25-1, with unresolved D. The CDR3 totals 16 residues. Germline V lookup: CDR1 MGHDK, CDR2 SYGVNS. Trimming shortened V by 0 bases and J by 2 bases, and 11 bases separated the two germline ends. CDR3 in amino acids: CASSEYIQSPYNEQFF. The CDR3 region has the DNA TGTGCCAGCAGTGAATATATACAGAGCCCCTACAATGAGCAGTTCTTC.

This clonotype appeared a few times. This rearrangement joins TRBV7-2 to TRBJ2-7; the match to TRBD2 covers 12 bases. V lost 6 bases to trimming and J lost 3 bases; unmatched junction nucleotides: 12. The CDR3 spans 17 residues. Germline assignment: CDR1 SGHTA and CDR2 FQGNSA. Here the CDR3 reads CASSLVTSTSGSYEQYF. Written as DNA, the CDR3 is TGTGCCAGCAGTCTAGTCACATCGACTAGCGGGAGCTACGAGCAGTACTTC.

The J gene is TRBJ2-3, the V gene TRBV6-1; possibly TRBD2 for D (6 bases). Germline V CDR1 and CDR2: MNHNS, SASEGT. This CDR3 comprises 14 residues. Trimming took 7 bases from V and 2 from J, leaving 13 bases between them. CDR3 sequence (DNA): TGTGCCAGCATGGACCGGGGACTCACAGATACGCAGTATTTT. Its translation is CASMDRGLTDTQYF.

This clonotype was picked up many times. V is TRBV28 and J is TRBJ1-2, with a possible D match to TRBD1 (6 bases). V dropped 1 base and J dropped 2 bases, with 11 bases sitting between them. The CDR3 consists of 15 residues. Germline V gives CDR1 MDHEN, CDR2 SYDVKM. CDR3: CASSLSGQLNYGYTF. The DNA of the CDR3 is TGTGCCAGCAGTTTATCCGGACAGCTAAACTATGGCTACACCTTC.

The sample holds many counts of this clonotype. The V gene is TRBV12-3 or TRBV12-4, the J gene TRBJ2-5; D uncertain. Between the trimmed V and J ends, which lost 6 bases and 1 base, there was a span of 15 bases. The CDR3 sequence is 15 residues long. This CDR3 reads CASSQWAASQETQYF. The DNA for the CDR3 is TGTGCCAGCAGCCAATGGGCGGCGTCCCAAGAGACCCAGTACTTC.

This clonotype was recorded at least ten times. The CDR3 region has the DNA TGCAGTGCTCCTTCCTGGACTAGCGGGGGGTCAGATACGCAGTATTTT. It encodes CSAPSWTSGGSDTQYF. The chain combines TRBV20-1 with TRBJ2-3, with 14 positions matching TRBD2. Germline CDR1 is DFQATT and CDR2 is SNEGSKA (reference sequence). CDR3 length equals 16 residues. J lost 4 bases, V lost 5 bases, and 8 bases had no gene match.

This clonotype appeared many times. The chain carries TRBV4-2 and TRBJ2-3; the D call may be TRBD1 or TRBD2 (7 bases each). This CDR3 is 15 amino acids long. V lost 2 bases and J lost 5, with 14 bases in between. Germline CDR1 LGHNA, CDR2 YNFKEQ. The CDR3 coding sequence is TGTGCCAGCAGCCAACGGGGAGGGGGCGAAGATACGCAGTATTTT. It specifies CASSQRGGGEDTQYF.